This T cell receptor beta chain was sequenced during a study of response to subunit inactivated influenza vaccine. Broader study findings: New T cells are recruited in small numbers by each seasonal influenza vaccination, according to the authors' suggestion.

This CDR3 region has 15 residues. Germline-derived CDR1 and CDR2 are MDHEN and SYDVKM. J gave up 3 bases and V 5 bases, and 6 bases lay outside the gene matches. This clonotype turned up a few times. Its antigen is as yet unknown. TCRdb itself ran the RT-PCR reads through MiXCR, one entry per CDR3 protein. The data contain 650,000 to 800,000 distinct CDR3 sequences, 14% of them seen just once; the ten biggest clones take up 6.5% to 8.5%. The specimen was PBMCs from blood, collected around 14 days before vaccination. The sequence was collected from a man aged 50-59 years who received an inactivated influenza vaccine. The chain carries TRBV28 and TRBJ2-5; 10 nucleotides agree with TRBD1. In DNA form, the CDR3 reads TGTGCCAGCAGTGCCACCGGGACAGGGGAAGAGACCCAGTACTTC. The encoded protein is CASSATGTGEETQYF.